These 13 T cell receptor beta chains came from one sample sequenced in a study of breast tumors, draining lymph nodes, adjacent tissues. MiXCR, applied by TCRdb to the multiplex PCR reads, yields one record per CDR3 protein. The table lists about 130,000 distinct CDR3 sequences, around 20% of them singletons. Axillary draining lymph nodes of breast cancer patients supplied the node samples. What was sequenced was axillary lymph node tissue. These receptors all come from a female donor with breast cancer. Some clones in this sample may be carry-over from other donors' samples.

This clonotype was counted many times. The chain carries TRBV20-1 and TRBJ2-3; 8 bases fit TRBD2. Germline V gives CDR1 DFQATT, CDR2 SNEGSKA (reference sequence). The CDR3 totals 14 residues. J gave up 4 bases and V 0 bases, and 3 bases lay outside the gene matches. Here the CDR3 DNA reads TGCAGTGCTAGAGATTCGGGAGGGCCAGATACGCAGTATTTT. Translation gives CSARDSGGPDTQYF.

This clonotype showed up many times. The chain combines TRBV19 with TRBJ2-1; tentative D call: TRBD2 (5 bases). CDR3 length equals 17 residues. Trimming shortened V by 2 bases and J by 0 bases, and 14 bases separated the two germline ends. CDR1 and CDR2 (germline): LNHDA, SQIVND (reference sequence). CDR3 region: CASSILSSGSSYNEQFF. CDR3 DNA: TGTGCCAGTAGTATATTATCAAGCGGAAGCTCCTACAATGAGCAGTTCTTC.

V and J are TRBV6-1 and TRBJ2-3; D remains unclear. Germline assignment: CDR1 MNHNS and CDR2 SASEGT. CDR3 length: 17 residues. The V and J ends lost 0 bases and 5 bases respectively, with 18 bases between them. The CDR3 protein is CASSEAFSMFRRDTQYF. CDR3 DNA: TGTGCCAGCAGTGAAGCGTTTTCTATGTTCCGTCGAGATACGCAGTATTTT.

This clonotype was recorded a few times. The chain links TRBV3-1 to TRBJ2-3, with D perhaps matching TRBD2 (6 bases). The CDR3 consists of 15 residues. V was pared by 7 bases and J by 0 bases, with 14 bases between. The germline V gene encodes CDR1 LGHDT and CDR2 YNNKEL (reference sequence). CDR3 amino acids: CASTAGRISTDTQYF. In DNA form, the CDR3 reads TGTGCCAGCACCGCGGGACGGATAAGCACAGATACGCAGTATTTT.

This clonotype was found a few times. This sequence joins TRBV3-1 and TRBJ2-2; D may be TRBD1 (6 bases). CDR1 and CDR2 (germline): LGHDT, YNNKEL (reference sequence). The CDR3 sequence is 14 residues long. Trimming shortened V by 6 bases and J by 0 bases, and 8 bases separated the two germline ends. The CDR3, as DNA: TGTGCCAGCAGACAGGGTTCGAACACCGGGGAGCTGTTTTTT. Its translation is CASRQGSNTGELFF.

This clonotype has a count of ten or more. This chain links TRBV27 with TRBJ2-3; 12 bases align to TRBD2. In germline, CDR1 is MNHEY, CDR2 SMNVEV (reference sequence). This CDR3 has 15 residues. The V gene end was trimmed by 9 bases and the J gene end by 4 bases; junction bases not matched to a gene: 8. The DNA for the CDR3 is TGTGCCAGTCGTAGACTAGCGGGAGTAGCAGATACGCAGTATTTT. Translated: CASRRLAGVADTQYF.

This clonotype was counted ten times or more. The rearrangement joins TRBV11-2 to TRBJ2-7, with D uncertain. CDR1 is SGHAT, CDR2 FQNNGV, per germline. Trimming took off 5 bases at V and 3 bases at J, with 8 bases between the two ends. This CDR3 is built from 12 residues. The DNA of the CDR3 is TGTGCCAGCAGCCAAGGGTTCTACGAGCAGTACTTC. It translates to CASSQGFYEQYF.

This clonotype was seen repeatedly, ten times or more. This chain links TRBV5-1 with TRBJ2-3, with D maybe TRBD2 (5 bases). V was shortened by 3 bases and J by 0 bases, with 11 bases between the two germline ends. Germline V gene lookup returns CDR1 SGHRS and CDR2 YFSETQ. This CDR3 comprises 15 residues. The CDR3 nucleotides read TGCGCCAGCAGCTATCGGAGGACTAGCACAGATACGCAGTATTTT. This codes for CASSYRRTSTDTQYF.

The V call is TRBV27, the J call TRBJ2-2; 8 bases match TRBD2. Germline CDR1 reads MNHEY; CDR2 reads SMNVEV (reference sequence). V dropped 7 bases and J dropped 6; count of bases not matched to a gene: 7. CDR3 size: 14 residues. The CDR3 coding sequence is TGTGCCAGCATCCCAGCGGGAGTATCCGGGGAGCTGTTTTTT. Encoded protein: CASIPAGVSGELFF.

Note on this clonotype: Possible read error: a much larger clone is one base away. The gene calls are TRBV6-2 or TRBV6-3 and TRBJ2-3, with a tentative D call TRBD2 (6 bases). This CDR3 contains 12 residues. V shed 2 bases and J shed 9 bases, with 9 bases lying between them. CDR1 and CDR2 from the germline V gene are MNHEY and SVGEGT. The DNA of the CDR3 is TGTGCCAGCAGTTACCAGGGAGGCACGCAGTATTTT. This encodes CASSYQGGTQYF.

This clonotype was seen more than once but under ten times. The chain has TRBV9 and TRBJ2-3, with 11 bases aligning to TRBD1. CDR3 length: 16 residues. Germline lookup yields CDR1 SGDLS and CDR2 YYNGEE. Germline trimming cut 4 bases from V and 6 bases from J; bases unmatched to any gene: 10. CDR3 bases: TGTGCCAGCAGCCCTTGGGGGGGACAGGGGGTCGATACGCAGTATTTT. Its protein product is CASSPWGGQGVDTQYF.

The sample holds many counts of this clonotype. The V gene is TRBV12-3 or TRBV12-4, the J gene TRBJ2-1, with TRBD2 identical over 12 bases. The length of the CDR3 is 15 residues. J was trimmed by 7 bases and V by 5 bases; bases with no gene match: 6. The CDR3 region has the DNA TGTGCCAGCAGTACCAAACTAGCGGGAGGAAATGAGCAGTTCTTC. Translating gives CASSTKLAGGNEQFF.

The chain carries TRBV5-4 and TRBJ2-1, with 7 bases that match TRBD2. After removal of 4 bases from V and 0 bases from J, the junction contained 13 bases not matched to a gene. The CDR3 length is 18 residues. Germline CDR1 reads SGHNT; CDR2 reads YYREEE (reference sequence). This CDR3 reads CASSRDLIAGRSYNEQFF. The CDR3 bases are TGTGCCAGCAGCCGCGATCTTATAGCGGGCCGCTCCTACAATGAGCAGTTCTTC.